This entry is about one T cell receptor beta chain. In the source study's methods: Nucleated cell number was recorded as an estimate derived from reference gene primer amplification. Clones were read by immunoSEQ multiplex PCR, and TCRdb kept only the in-frame ones, dropping some. V and J calls and clone size follow that table, whereas D and trimming were derived from the DNA. The sample includes about 220,000 clones, about 82% seen only once; the top ten take roughly 2.2%. Patients from Seattle were sampled longitudinally, starting during active infection. The entry originates in a study of blood T cell repertoires in COVID-19. Whole-study context: Acute and convalescent COVID-19 samples came from the United States, Italy and Spain. T cells, B-cell-depleted T cells, or PBMCs provided the cDNA or gDNA that served as material.

The receptor comes from a woman aged 70-85 years with COVID-19, enrolled during active disease. The sequenced sample was peripheral blood.

The CDR3 DNA follows: TGCAGCGTTCCAGTCGGGACAGGGGGCGCCGGTGGCTACACCTTC. It encodes CSVPVGTGGAGGYTF. This rearrangement joins TRBV29-1 to TRBJ1-2, with 12 positions matching TRBD1. The junction had 11 bases not matched to a gene; V was cut back by 5 bases and J by 7 bases. The CDR3 runs to 15 residues. Per the germline V gene, CDR1 is SQVTM and CDR2 is ANQGSEA.